There are a few counts of the clone carrying this T cell receptor beta chain. Its target is unknown. The data stem from a study of T cells after yellow fever vaccination. Study as a whole: Those fractions that held only low numbers of cells were prepared using the SMART-Seq v4 Ultra Low Input RNA kit. General study findings and limits: Within FACS-sorted repertoires, abundant clonotypes contaminating from the bulk population could be present.

Template-switching 5'RACE yielded the TCR cDNA; a universal primer site and UMIs were added in the process. TCRdb ran MiXCR on the 5' RACE reads and lists one entry per CDR3 protein. Of 450,000 to 550,000 distinct CDR3 sequences detected, just over 20% appear once; the ten largest clones hold approximately 15%. Germline lookup yields CDR1 MDHEN and CDR2 SYDVKM. CDR3 length: 14 residues. The ends were cut back, 8 bases at V and 0 bases at J, with 11 bases in the middle. This sequence joins TRBV28 and TRBJ1-5; no definite D call. The sample consisted of PBMCs, taken about 21 days after the first yellow fever vaccination. The receptor's source is a man between 18 and 35 years old who received the YFV17D yellow fever vaccine. CDR3 in DNA: TGTGCCAGCGGACTCCTGAGTAGCAATCAGCCCCAGCATTTT. Protein product: CASGLLSSNQPQHF.